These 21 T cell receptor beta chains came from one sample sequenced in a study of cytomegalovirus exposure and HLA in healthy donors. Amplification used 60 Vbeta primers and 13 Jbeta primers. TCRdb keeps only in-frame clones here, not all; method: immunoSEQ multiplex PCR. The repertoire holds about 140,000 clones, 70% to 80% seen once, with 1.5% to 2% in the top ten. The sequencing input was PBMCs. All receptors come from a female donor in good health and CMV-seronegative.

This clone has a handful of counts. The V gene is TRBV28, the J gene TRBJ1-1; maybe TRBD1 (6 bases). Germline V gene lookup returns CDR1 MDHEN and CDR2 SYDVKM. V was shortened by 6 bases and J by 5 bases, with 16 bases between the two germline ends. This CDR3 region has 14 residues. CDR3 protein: CASSELGARTEAFF. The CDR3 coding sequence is TGTGCCAGCAGCGAGTTGGGGGCGAGGACTGAAGCTTTCTTT. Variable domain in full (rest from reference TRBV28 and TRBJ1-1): DVKVTQSSRYLVKRTGEKVFLECVQDMDHENMFWYRQDPGLGLRLIYFSYDVKMKEKGDIPEGYSVSREKKERFSLILESASTNQTSMYLCASSELGARTEAFFGQGTRLTVV.

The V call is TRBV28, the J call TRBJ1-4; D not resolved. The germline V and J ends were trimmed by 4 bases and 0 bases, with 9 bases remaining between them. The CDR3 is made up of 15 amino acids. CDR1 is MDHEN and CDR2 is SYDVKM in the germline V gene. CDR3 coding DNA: TGTGCCAGCAGTTCCGAGACTGCAACTAATGAAAAACTGTTTTTT. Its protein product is CASSSETATNEKLFF.

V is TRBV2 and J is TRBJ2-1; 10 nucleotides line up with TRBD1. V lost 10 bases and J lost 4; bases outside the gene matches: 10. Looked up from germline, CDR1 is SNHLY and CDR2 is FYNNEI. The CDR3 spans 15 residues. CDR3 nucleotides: TGTGCCACCTCCCTGGGACAGGGGATTTACAATGAGCAGTTCTTC. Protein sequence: CATSLGQGIYNEQFF.

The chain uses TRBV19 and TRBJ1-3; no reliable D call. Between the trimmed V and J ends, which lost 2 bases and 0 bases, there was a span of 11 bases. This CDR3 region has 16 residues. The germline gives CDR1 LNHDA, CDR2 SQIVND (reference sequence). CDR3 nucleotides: TGTGCCAGTAGTATACTGGGCCCCACCTCTGGAAACACCATATATTTT. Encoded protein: CASSILGPTSGNTIYF.

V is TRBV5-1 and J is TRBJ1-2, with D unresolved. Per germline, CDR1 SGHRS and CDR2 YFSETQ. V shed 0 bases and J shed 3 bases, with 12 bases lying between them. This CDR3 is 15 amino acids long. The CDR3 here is CASSLDPSPDYGYTF. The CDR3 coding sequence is TGCGCCAGCAGCTTGGATCCTTCCCCCGACTATGGCTACACCTTC.

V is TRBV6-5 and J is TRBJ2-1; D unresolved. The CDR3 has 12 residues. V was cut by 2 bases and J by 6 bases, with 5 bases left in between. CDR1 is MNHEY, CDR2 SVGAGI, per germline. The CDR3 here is CASSYVGNEQFF. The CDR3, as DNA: TGTGCCAGCAGTTACGTCGGCAATGAGCAGTTCTTC.

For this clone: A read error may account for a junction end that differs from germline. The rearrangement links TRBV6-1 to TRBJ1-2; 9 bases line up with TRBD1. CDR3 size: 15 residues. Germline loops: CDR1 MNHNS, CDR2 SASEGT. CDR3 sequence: CASSAKQGANYGYPF. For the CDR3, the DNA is TGTGCCAGCAGTGCCAAACAGGGGGCTAACTATGGCTACCCCTTC.

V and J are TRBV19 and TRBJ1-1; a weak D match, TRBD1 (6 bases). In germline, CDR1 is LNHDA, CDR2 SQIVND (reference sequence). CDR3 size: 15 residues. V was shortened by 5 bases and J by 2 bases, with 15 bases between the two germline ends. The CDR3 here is CASSPWTAENTEAFF. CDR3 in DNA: TGTGCCAGTAGTCCCTGGACAGCTGAAAACACTGAAGCTTTCTTT.

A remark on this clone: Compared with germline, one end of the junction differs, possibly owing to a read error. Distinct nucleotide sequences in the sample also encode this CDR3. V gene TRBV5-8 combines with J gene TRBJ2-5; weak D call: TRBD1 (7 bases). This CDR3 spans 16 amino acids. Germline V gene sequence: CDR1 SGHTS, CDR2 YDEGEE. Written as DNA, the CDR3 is TGTGCCAGCAGCTTGTGGGGGCGGGGACAGCAAGAGACTCAGTACTTC. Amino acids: CASSLWGRGQQETQYF.

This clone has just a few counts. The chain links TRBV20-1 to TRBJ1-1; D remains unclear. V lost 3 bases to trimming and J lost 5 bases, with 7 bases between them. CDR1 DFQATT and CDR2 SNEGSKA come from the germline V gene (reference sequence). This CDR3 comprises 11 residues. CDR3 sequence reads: CSASGRTEAFF. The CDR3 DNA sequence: TGCAGTGCTAGTGGGAGAACTGAAGCTTTCTTT.

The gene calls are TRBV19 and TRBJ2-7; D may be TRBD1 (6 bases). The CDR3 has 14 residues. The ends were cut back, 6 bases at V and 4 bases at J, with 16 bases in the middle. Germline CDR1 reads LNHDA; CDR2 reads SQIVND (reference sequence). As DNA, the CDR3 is TGTGCCAGTAGACAAATCGGGACAAGTTACGAGCAGTACTTC. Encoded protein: CASRQIGTSYEQYF.

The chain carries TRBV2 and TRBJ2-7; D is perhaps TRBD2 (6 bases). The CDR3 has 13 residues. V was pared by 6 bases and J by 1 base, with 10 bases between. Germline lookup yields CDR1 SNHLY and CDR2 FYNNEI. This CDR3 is CASRAGFSYEQYF. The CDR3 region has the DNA TGTGCCAGCAGGGCGGGATTTTCCTACGAGCAGTACTTC.

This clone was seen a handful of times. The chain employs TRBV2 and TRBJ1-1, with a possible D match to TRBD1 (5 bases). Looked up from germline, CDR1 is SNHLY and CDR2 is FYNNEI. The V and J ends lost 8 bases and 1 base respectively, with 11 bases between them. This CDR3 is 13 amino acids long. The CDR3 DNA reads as TGTGCCAGCGCGGGACGGTCGAACACTGAAGCTTTCTTT. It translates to CASAGRSNTEAFF. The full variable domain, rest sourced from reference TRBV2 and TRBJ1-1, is EPEVTQTPSHQVTQMGQEVILRCVPISNHLYFYWYRQILGQKVEFLVSFYNNEISEKSEIFDDQFSVERPDGSNFTLKIRSTKLEDSAMYFCASAGRSNTEAFFGQGTRLTVV.

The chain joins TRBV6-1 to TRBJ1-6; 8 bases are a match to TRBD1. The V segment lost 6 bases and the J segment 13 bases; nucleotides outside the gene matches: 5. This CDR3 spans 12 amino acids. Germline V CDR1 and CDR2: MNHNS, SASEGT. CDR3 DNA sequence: TGTGCCAGCAGACAGGACAGGGTCCCCCTCCACTTT. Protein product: CASRQDRVPLHF.

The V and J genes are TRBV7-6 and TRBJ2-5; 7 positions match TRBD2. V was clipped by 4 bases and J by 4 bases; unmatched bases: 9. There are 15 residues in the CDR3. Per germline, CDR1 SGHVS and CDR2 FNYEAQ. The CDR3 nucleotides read TGTGCCAGCAGCTCCCCCGCCAGCGGGGTAGAGACCCAGTACTTC. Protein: CASSSPASGVETQYF.

The CDR3 protein is CATSRGPSQPQHF. The CDR3 coding sequence is TGTGCCACCAGCAGAGGGCCTTCTCAGCCCCAGCATTTT. V gene TRBV15 combines with J gene TRBJ1-5; no firm D call. Germline CDR1 is LNHNV and CDR2 is YYDKDF (reference sequence). V was shortened by 1 base and J by 6 bases, with 7 bases between the two germline ends. The CDR3 spans 13 residues.

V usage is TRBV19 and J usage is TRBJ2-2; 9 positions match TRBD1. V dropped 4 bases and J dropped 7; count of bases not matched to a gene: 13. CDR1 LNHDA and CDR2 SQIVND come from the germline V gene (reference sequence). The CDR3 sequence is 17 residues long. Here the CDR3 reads CASSTGQGMTESGELFF. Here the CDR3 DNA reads TGTGCCAGTAGTACGGGACAGGGAATGACGGAGAGCGGGGAGCTGTTTTTT.

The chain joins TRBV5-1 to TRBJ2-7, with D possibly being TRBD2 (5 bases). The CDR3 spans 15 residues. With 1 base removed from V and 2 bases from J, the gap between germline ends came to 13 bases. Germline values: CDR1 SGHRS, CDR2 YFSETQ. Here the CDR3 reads CASSLSRTGAYEQYF. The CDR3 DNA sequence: TGCGCCAGCAGCTTGTCCCGGACTGGAGCCTACGAGCAGTACTTC.

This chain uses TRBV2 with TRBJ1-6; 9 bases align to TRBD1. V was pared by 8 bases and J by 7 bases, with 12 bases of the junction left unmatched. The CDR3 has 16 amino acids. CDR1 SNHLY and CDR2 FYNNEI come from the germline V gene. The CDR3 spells CASGNRGRFPNSPLHF. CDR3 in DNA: TGTGCCAGCGGAAACAGGGGGCGCTTCCCCAATTCACCCCTCCACTTT.

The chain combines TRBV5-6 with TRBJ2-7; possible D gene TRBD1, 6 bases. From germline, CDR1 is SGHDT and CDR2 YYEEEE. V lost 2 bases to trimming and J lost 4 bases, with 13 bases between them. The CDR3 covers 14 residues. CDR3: CASSFKSRGYEQYF. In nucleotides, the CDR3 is TGTGCCAGCAGCTTCAAGAGTAGGGGGTACGAGCAGTACTTC.

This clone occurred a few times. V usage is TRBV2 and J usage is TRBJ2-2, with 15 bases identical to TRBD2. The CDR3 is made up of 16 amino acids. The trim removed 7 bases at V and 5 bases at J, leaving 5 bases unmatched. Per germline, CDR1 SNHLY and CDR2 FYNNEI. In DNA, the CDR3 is TGTGCCAGCAAGAGGACTAGCGGGGGGGGGACCGGGGAGCTGTTTTTT. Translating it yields CASKRTSGGGTGELFF.